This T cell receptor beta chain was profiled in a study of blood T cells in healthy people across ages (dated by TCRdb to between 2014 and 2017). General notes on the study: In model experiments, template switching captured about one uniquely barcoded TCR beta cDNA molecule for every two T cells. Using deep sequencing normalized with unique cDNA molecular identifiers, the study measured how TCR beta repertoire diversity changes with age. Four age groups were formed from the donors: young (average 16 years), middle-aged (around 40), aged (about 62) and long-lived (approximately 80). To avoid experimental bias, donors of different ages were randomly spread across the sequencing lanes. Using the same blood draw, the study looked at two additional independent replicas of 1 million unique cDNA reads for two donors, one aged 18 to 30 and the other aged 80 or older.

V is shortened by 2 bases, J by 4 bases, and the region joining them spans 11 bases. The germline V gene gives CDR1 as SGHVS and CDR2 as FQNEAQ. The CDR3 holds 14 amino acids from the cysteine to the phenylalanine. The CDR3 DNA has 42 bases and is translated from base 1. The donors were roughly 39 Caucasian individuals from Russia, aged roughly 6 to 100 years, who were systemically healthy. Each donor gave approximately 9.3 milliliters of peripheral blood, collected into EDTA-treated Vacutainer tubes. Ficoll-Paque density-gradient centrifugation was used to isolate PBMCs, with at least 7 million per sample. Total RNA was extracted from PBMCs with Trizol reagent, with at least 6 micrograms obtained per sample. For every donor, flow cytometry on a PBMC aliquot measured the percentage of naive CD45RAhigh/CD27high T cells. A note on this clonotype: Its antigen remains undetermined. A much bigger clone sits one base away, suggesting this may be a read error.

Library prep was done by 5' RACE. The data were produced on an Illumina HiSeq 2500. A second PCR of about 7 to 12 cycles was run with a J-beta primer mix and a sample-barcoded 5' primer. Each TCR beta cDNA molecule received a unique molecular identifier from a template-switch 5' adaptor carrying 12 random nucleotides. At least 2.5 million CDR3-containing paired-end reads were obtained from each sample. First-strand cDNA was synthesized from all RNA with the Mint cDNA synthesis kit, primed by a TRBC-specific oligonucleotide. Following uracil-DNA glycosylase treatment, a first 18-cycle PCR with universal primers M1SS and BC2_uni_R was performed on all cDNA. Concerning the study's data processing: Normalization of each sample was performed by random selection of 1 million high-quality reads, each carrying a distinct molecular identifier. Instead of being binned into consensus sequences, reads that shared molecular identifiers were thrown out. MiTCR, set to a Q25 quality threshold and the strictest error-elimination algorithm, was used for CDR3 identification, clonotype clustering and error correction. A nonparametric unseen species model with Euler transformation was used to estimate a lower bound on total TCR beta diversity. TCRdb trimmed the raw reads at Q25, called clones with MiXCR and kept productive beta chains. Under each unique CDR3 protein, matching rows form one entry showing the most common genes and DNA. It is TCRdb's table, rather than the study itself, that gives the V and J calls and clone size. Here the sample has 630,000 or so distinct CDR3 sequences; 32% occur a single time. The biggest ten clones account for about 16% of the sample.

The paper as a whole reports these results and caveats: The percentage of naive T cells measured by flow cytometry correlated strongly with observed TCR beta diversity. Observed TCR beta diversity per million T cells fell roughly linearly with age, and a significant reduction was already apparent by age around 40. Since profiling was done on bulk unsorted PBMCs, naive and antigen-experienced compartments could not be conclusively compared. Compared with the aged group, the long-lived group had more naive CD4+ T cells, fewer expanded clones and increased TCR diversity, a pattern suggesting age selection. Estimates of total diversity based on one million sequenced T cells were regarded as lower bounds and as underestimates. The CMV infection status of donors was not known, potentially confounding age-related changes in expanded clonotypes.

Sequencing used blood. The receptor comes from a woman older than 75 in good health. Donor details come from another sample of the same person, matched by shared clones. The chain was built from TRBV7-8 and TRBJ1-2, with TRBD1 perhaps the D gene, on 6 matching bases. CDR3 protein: CASSLTKGGYGYTF. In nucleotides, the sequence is TGTGCCAGCAGCTTAACGAAAGGGGGCTATGGCTACACCTTC.